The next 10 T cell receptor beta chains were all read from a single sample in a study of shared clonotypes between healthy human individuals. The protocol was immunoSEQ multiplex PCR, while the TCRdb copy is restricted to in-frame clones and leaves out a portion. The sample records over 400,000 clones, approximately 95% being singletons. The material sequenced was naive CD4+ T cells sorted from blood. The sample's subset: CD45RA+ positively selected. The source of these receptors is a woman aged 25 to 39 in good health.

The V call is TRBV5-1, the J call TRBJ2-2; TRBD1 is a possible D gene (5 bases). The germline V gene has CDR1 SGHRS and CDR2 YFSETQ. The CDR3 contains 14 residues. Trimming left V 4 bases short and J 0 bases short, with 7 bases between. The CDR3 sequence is CASSQDTNTGELFF. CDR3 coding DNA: TGCGCCAGCAGCCAGGACACGAACACCGGGGAGCTGTTTTTT. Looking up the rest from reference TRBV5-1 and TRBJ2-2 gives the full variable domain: KAGVTQTPRYLIKTRGQQVTLSCSPISGHRSVSWYQQTPGQGLQFLFEYFSETQRNKGNFPGRFSGRQFSNSRSEMNVSTLELGDSALYLCASSQDTNTGELFFGEGSRLTVL.

The CDR3 region is CASTNIKFDRGRTNEKLFF. For the CDR3, the DNA is TGTGCCAGCACTAATATTAAGTTCGACAGGGGGAGGACTAATGAAAAACTGTTTTTT. The V gene is TRBV28, the J gene TRBJ1-4; TRBD1 matches 9 bases. Germline V gives CDR1 MDHEN, CDR2 SYDVKM. The CDR3 runs 19 residues. Losses at the gene ends were 7 bases for V and 2 bases for J; bases not matched to a gene: 17.

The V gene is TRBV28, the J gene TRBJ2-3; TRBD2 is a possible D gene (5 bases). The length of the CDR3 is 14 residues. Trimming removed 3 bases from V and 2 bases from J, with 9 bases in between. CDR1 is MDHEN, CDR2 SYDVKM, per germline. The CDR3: CASSLIGVTDTQYF. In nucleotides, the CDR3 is TGTGCCAGCAGTTTGATCGGGGTCACAGATACGCAGTATTTT.

The CDR3 loop is CASSQDLNPETQYF. CDR3 DNA: TGTGCCAGCAGCCAGGACCTCAACCCAGAGACCCAGTACTTC. The V call is TRBV4-2, the J call TRBJ2-5; D is unresolved. Germline values: CDR1 LGHNA, CDR2 YNFKEQ. The CDR3 is 14 amino acids. Between the trimmed V and J ends, which lost 3 bases and 4 bases, there was a span of 12 bases.

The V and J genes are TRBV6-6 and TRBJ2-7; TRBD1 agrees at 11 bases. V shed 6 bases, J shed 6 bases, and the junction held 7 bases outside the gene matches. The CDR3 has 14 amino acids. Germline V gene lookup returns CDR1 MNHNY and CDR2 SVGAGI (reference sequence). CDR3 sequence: CASRAGQGVPEQYF. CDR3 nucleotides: TGTGCCAGCAGAGCGGGACAGGGGGTTCCCGAGCAGTACTTC.

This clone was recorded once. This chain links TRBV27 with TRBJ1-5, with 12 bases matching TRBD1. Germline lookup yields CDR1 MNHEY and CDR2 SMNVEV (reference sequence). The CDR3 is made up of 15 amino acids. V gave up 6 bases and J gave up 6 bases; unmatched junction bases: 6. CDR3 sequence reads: CASRLGQGAIQPQHF. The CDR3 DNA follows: TGTGCCAGCAGACTGGGACAGGGGGCAATTCAGCCCCAGCATTTT.

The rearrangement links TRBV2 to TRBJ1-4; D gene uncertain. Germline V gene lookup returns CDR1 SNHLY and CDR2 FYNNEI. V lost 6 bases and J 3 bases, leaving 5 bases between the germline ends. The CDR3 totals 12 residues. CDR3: CASRVSNEKLFF. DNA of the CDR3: TGTGCCAGCAGGGTCTCTAATGAAAAACTGTTTTTT.

CDR3 residues: CASRGTGGVTDTQYF. The CDR3 nucleotides read TGTGCCAGCAGAGGTACGGGGGGAGTCACAGATACGCAGTATTTT. The chain combines TRBV2 with TRBJ2-3, with 7 bases lining up with TRBD2. Unmatched junction bases numbered 8, after V lost 6 bases and J lost 2 bases. The V gene's germline CDR1 is SNHLY and CDR2 FYNNEI. The CDR3 spans 15 residues.

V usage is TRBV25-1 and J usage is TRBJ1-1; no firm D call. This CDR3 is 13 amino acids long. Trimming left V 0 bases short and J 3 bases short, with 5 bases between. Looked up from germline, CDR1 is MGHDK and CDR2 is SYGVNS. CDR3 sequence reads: CASSEYVYTEAFF. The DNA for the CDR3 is TGTGCCAGCAGTGAATATGTTTACACTGAAGCTTTCTTT.

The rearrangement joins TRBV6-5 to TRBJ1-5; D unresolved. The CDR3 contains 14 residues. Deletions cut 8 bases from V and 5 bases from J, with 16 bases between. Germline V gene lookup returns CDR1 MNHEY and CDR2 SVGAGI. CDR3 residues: CASGSLVGHQPQHF. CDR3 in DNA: TGTGCCAGCGGGTCGTTAGTCGGGCATCAGCCCCAGCATTTT.